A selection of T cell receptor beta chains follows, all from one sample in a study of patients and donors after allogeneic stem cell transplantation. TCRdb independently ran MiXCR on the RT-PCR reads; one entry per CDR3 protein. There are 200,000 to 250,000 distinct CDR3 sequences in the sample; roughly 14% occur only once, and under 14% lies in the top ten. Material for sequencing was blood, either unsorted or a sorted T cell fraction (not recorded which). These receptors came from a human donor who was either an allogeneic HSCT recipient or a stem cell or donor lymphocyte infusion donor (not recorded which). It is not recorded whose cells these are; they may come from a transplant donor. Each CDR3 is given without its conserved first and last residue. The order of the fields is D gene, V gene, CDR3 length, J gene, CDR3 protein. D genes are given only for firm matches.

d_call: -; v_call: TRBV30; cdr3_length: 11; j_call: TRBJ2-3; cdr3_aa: AWGEGAPDTQY
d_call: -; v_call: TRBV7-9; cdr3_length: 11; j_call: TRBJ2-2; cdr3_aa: ASSPDSPGELF
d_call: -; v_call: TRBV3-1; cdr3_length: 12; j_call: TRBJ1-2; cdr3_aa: ASSQETGYYGYT
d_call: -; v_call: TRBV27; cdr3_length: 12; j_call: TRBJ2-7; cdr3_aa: ASSLSIRDYEQY
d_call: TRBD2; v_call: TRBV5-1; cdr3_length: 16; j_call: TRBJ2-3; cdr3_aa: ASSLVGSSGGITDTQY
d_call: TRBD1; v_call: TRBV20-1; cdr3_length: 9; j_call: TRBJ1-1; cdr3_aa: SAAARDSAF
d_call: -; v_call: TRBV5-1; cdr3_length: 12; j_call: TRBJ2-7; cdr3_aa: ASSLTDSPLEQY
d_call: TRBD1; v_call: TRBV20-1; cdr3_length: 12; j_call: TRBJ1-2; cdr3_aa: SAIDRGRLRGYT
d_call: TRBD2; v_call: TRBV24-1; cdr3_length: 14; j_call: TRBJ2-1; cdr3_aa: ATSDFGGRDTNEQF
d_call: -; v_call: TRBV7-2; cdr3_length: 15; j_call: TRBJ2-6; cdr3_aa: ASSAGQPSSGANVLT
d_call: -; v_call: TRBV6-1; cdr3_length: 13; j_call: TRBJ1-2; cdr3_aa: ASRIPRQPPYGYT
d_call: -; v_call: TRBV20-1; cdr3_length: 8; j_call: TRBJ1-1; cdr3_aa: SVRTHEAF
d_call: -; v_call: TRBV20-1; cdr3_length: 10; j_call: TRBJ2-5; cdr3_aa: SAREGKETQY
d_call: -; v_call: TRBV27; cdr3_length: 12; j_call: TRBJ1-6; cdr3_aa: ASSYQVSNSPLH
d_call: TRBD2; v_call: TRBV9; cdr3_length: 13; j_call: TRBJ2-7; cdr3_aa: ASTPTSGSSYEQY
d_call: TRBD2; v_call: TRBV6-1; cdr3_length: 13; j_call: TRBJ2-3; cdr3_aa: ASTDGAGLTDTQY
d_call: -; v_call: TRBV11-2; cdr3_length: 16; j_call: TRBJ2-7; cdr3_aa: ASSSPLLQAGHSYEQY
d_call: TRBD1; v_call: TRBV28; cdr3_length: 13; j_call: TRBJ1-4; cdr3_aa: ASSQTGQGEEKLF
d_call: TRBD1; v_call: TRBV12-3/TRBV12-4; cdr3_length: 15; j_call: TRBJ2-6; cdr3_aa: ASSLRTGAAGANVLT
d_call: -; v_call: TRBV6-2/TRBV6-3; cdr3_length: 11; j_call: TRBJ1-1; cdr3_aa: ASRGAANAEAF
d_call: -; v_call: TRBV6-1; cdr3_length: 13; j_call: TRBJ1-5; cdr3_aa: ASTVDSYSNQPQH
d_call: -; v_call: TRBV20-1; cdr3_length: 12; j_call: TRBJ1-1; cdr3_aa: SASRQVENTEAF